Sequencing of this T cell receptor (beta chain) was carried out in a study of T cell repertoires in cytomegalovirus infection. At the level of the study: It was the public TCR beta signatures that indicated both CMV infection and matching HLA type. General study points: The cumulative frequency of public TCR beta families distinguished individuals who carried CMV together with the relevant HLA.

TCRdb reprocessed the reads with MiXCR, giving one entry per CDR3 protein. The table lists 490,000 or so distinct CDR3 sequences, around 10% of them singletons. Trimming cost V 5 bases and J 0 bases, with 11 bases left between them. Germline V lookup: CDR1 LNHDA, CDR2 SQIVND (reference sequence). CDR3 size: 15 residues. This clonotype appeared many times. Its antigen is as yet unknown. This sequence joins TRBV19 and TRBJ1-5, with unresolved D. This sequence originates from a human donor in good health (CMV status not recorded). Some clones in this sample may be carry-over from other donors' samples. Sequencing was carried out using PBMCs. CDR3 loop: CASSVTGHSNQPQHF. The CDR3 coding sequence is TGTGCCAGTAGTGTGACCGGTCATAGCAATCAGCCCCAGCATTTT.